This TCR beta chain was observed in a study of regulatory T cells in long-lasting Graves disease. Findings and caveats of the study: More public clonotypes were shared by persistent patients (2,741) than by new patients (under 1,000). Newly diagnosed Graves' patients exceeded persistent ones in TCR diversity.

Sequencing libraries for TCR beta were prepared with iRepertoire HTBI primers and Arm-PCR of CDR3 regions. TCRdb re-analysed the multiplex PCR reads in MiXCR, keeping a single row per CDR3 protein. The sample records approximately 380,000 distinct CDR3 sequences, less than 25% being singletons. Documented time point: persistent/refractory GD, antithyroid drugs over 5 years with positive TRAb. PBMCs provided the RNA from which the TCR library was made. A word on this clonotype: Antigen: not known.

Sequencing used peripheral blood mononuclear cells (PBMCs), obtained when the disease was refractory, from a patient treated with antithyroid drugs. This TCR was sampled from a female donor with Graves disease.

Written as DNA, the CDR3 is TGCAGCGTTGTTCGTGGAAGCACCTACGAGCAGTACTTC. Protein sequence: CSVVRGSTYEQYF. The chain has TRBV29-1 and TRBJ2-7; no definite D call. CDR1 and CDR2 (germline): SQVTM, ANQGSEA. The CDR3 totals 13 residues. The germline V and J ends were trimmed by 4 bases and 2 bases, with 12 bases remaining between them.